The clone carrying this TCR beta chain was picked up a small number of times. The ends were cut back, 3 bases at V and 5 bases at J, with 10 bases in the middle. The CDR3 is 14 amino acids. Looked up from germline, CDR1 is MNHNS and CDR2 is SASEGT. The entry originates in a study of patients and donors after allogeneic stem cell transplantation. TCRdb recomputed calls from the RT-PCR reads with MiXCR, one row per CDR3 protein. This table has some 960,000 distinct CDR3 sequences, 18% appearing once. This TCR derives from a human donor who was either an allogeneic HSCT recipient or a stem cell or donor lymphocyte infusion donor (not recorded which). It is not recorded whose cells these are; they may come from a transplant donor. The chain uses TRBV6-1 and TRBJ2-2; D tentatively reads TRBD1 or TRBD2 (5 bases each). The sequencing input was blood, either unsorted or a sorted T cell fraction (not recorded which). The CDR3 DNA reads as TGTGCCAGCAGTGACACCTGGGGGACCGGGGAGCTGTTTTTT. Its protein is CASSDTWGTGELFF.